This entry lists 27 T cell receptor beta chains sequenced from one sample in a study of T cells in Graves' hyperthyroidism and ophthalmopathy. It was RNA transcripts that yielded the amplified TCR beta CDR3 regions. In the first-round RT-PCR of the TCR CDR3, the HTBI primer set was used. A single record per CDR3 protein comes from TCRdb applying MiXCR to the multiplex PCR reads. The sample includes hundreds of thousands of distinct CDR3 sequences, roughly 14% of them seen just once. Sequencing was carried out using blood. Receptor source: a man aged 18 to 30 with Graves' ophthalmopathy.

This clonotype was picked up a small number of times. The chain combines TRBV12-3 or TRBV12-4 with TRBJ1-2, with TRBD1 matching 8 bases. V trimming: 6 bases; J trimming: 2 bases; junction bases outside the gene matches: 5. The CDR3 covers 14 residues. CDR3 sequence (DNA): TGTGCCAGCAGCGACAGGGGCACGAACTATGGCTACACCTTC. Translation: CASSDRGTNYGYTF.

Many counts were recorded for this clonotype. The chain links TRBV10-3 to TRBJ2-5; tentatively, D is TRBD2 (7 bases). This CDR3 spans 17 amino acids. Trimming took off 4 bases at V and 4 bases at J, with 22 bases between the two ends. The germline gives CDR1 ENHRY, CDR2 SYGVKD. The CDR3 DNA sequence: TGTGCCATCAGTGGAGAAGGGGGGGCGGTTTTTAGAGAGACCCAGTACTTC. This encodes CAISGEGGAVFRETQYF.

In this sample, this clonotype turned up many times. The gene calls are TRBV20-1 and TRBJ1-1, with D tentatively TRBD1 (6 bases). The germline CDR1 and CDR2 sequences are DFQATT and SNEGSKA (reference sequence). The CDR3 is made up of 14 amino acids. Trimming took off 5 bases at V and 1 base at J, with 14 bases between the two ends. CDR3 in amino acids: CSAAVWGANTEAFF. The CDR3, as DNA: TGCAGTGCTGCTGTTTGGGGGGCGAACACTGAAGCTTTCTTT.

This chain joins TRBV6-1 and TRBJ2-3, with 7 bases matching TRBD2. CDR3 size: 14 residues. The trim removed 6 bases at V and 2 bases at J, leaving 5 bases unmatched. Germline V gene data show CDR1 as MNHNS and CDR2 as SASEGT. This CDR3 reads CASRRERDTDTQYF. CDR3 DNA sequence: TGTGCCAGCAGGCGGGAGCGAGACACAGATACGCAGTATTTT.

This clonotype occurred many times. This chain uses TRBV3-1 with TRBJ1-4, with D possibly matching TRBD1 (5 bases). The ends were cut back, 4 bases at V and 1 base at J, with 10 bases in the middle. The V gene's germline CDR1 is LGHDT and CDR2 YNNKEL (reference sequence). This CDR3 is 15 amino acids long. Here the CDR3 DNA reads TGTGCCAGCAGCCCCCGTGGGGGAACTAATGAAAAACTGTTTTTT. Its translation: CASSPRGGTNEKLFF.

This clonotype was seen a handful of times. A junction end diverges from the germline sequence, so it may reflect a read error. The J gene is TRBJ1-2, the V gene TRBV29-1, with no clear D. Germline CDR1 SQVTM, CDR2 ANQGSEA. CDR3 length: 10 residues. The CDR3 loop is CSVKEGGYTF. The CDR3 nucleotides are TGCAGCGTTAAAGAAGGAGGCTACACCTTC.

This clonotype has at least ten counts. J is TRBJ2-5 and V is TRBV12-3 or TRBV12-4; TRBD1 matches 7 bases. The CDR3 sequence is 15 residues long. Trimming cost V 6 bases and J 5 bases; bases outside gene matches: 12. The CDR3 protein is CASSSRQGRWETQYF. The CDR3 DNA reads as TGTGCCAGCAGCTCACGACAGGGCAGATGGGAGACCCAGTACTTC.

The chain recombines TRBV6-2 or TRBV6-3 with TRBJ2-1, with D hard to call. Looked up from germline, CDR1 is MNHEY and CDR2 is SVGEGT. This CDR3 has 12 residues. The V end lost 5 bases, the J end lost 12 bases, and 14 bases lay between the germline ends. The CDR3, as DNA: TGTGCCAGCAGTAGAGGACGGTCCCGGCAGTTCTTC. This encodes CASSRGRSRQFF.

The CDR3 loop is CATTYDRTIYF. As DNA, the CDR3 is TGTGCCACCACCTACGATCGCACCATATATTTT. The V and J genes are TRBV15 and TRBJ1-3; D not certain. Germline loops: CDR1 LNHNV, CDR2 YYDKDF (reference sequence). CDR3 length equals 11 residues. V gave up 7 bases and J gave up 9 bases, with 10 bases separating them.

The sample holds many counts of this clonotype. The rearrangement uses TRBV6-1 and TRBJ2-7, with TRBD2 matching over 10 bases. CDR3 length: 16 residues. Germline trimming cut 6 bases from V and 0 bases from J; bases unmatched to any gene: 8. Germline V gene sequence: CDR1 MNHNS, CDR2 SASEGT. CDR3 coding DNA: TGTGCCAGCAGCCCGGCTAGCGGGGGCTTCTCCTACGAGCAGTACTTC. Translating it yields CASSPASGGFSYEQYF.

This chain connects TRBV4-1 to TRBJ2-5; 7 bases match TRBD1. Germline assignment: CDR1 MGHRA and CDR2 YSYEKL. The CDR3 has 15 residues. Trimming at V came to 2 bases and at J to 4 bases, leaving 7 bases not matched to a gene. CDR3 DNA: TGCGCCAGCAGCCAAATACAGGGGTCTTCAGAGACCCAGTACTTC. Translation: CASSQIQGSSETQYF.

This clonotype was picked up many times. This chain uses TRBV11-3 with TRBJ2-2; D remains unclear. Trimming stripped 2 bases from V and 7 bases from J, with 11 bases between. Germline CDR1 is SGHNT and CDR2 is YENEEA. This CDR3 has 14 amino acids. The CDR3 DNA follows: TGTGCCAGCAGCTTATCATTCAGTAACGGGGAGCTGTTTTTT. It translates to CASSLSFSNGELFF.

This chain uses TRBV10-1 with TRBJ1-4, with 9 bases matching TRBD1. V was pared by 6 bases and J by 7 bases, with 9 bases of the junction left unmatched. CDR1 is WNHNN and CDR2 is SYGVQD in the germline V gene (reference sequence). The CDR3 is 15 amino acids. Here the CDR3 reads CASSPGGQGIEKLFF. In DNA form, the CDR3 reads TGCGCCAGCAGCCCGGGGGGACAGGGAATTGAAAAACTGTTTTTT.

This clonotype showed up many times. The chain links TRBV12-3 or TRBV12-4 to TRBJ2-7; D is ambiguous. The CDR3 runs 14 residues. V shed 5 bases and J shed 0 bases, with 11 bases lying between them. CDR3 DNA: TGTGCCAGCAGTACTGGAAGCAGCTCCTACGAGCAGTACTTC. Amino acids: CASSTGSSSYEQYF.

This clonotype was recorded at least ten times. This rearrangement joins TRBV12-3 or TRBV12-4 to TRBJ2-1; D not resolved. CDR3 length: 16 residues. With 3 bases removed from V and 0 bases from J, the gap between germline ends came to 12 bases. CDR3 in amino acids: CASSFFSRSSYNEQFF. Here the CDR3 DNA reads TGTGCCAGCAGTTTTTTCTCCCGCAGCTCCTACAATGAGCAGTTCTTC.

V and J are TRBV2 and TRBJ1-4; TRBD1 aligns across 10 bases. V shed 6 bases and J 8 bases; nucleotides not matched to a gene: 9. This CDR3 is 15 amino acids long. Germline V lookup: CDR1 SNHLY, CDR2 FYNNEI. Here the CDR3 DNA reads TGTGCCAGCAGGGGCCGGGACAGGGGTTCAGAAAAACTGTTTTTT. It translates to CASRGRDRGSEKLFF.

This clonotype was found many times. The rearrangement links TRBV27 to TRBJ2-1; TRBD2 aligns across 7 bases. Germline V CDR1 and CDR2: MNHEY, SMNVEV (reference sequence). J lost 4 bases, V lost 5 bases, and 5 bases had no gene match. The CDR3 runs 14 residues. The CDR3 loop reads CASSREGPYNEQFF. In nucleotides, the CDR3 is TGTGCCAGCAGTAGGGAGGGGCCTTACAATGAGCAGTTCTTC.

This clonotype has a handful of counts. The rearrangement uses TRBV29-1 and TRBJ2-3; weak D call: TRBD1 (6 bases). Trimming took 1 base from V and 2 from J, leaving 13 bases between them. Germline V gives CDR1 SQVTM, CDR2 ANQGSEA. There are 15 residues in the CDR3. DNA of the CDR3: TGCAGCGTTGAAGGGAAACAGGGATCCACAGATACGCAGTATTTT. Translation gives CSVEGKQGSTDTQYF.

At least ten counts were recorded for this clonotype. The rearrangement joins TRBV2 to TRBJ1-6, with a possible D match to TRBD1 (6 bases). CDR3 length: 12 residues. The ends were cut back, 6 bases at V and 14 bases at J, with 14 bases in the middle. Germline CDR1 is SNHLY and CDR2 is FYNNEI. CDR3 region: CASRETGETLHF. The CDR3 DNA is TGTGCCAGCAGAGAGACAGGAGAGACCCTCCACTTT. Complete variable domain (other parts from reference TRBV2 and TRBJ1-6): EPEVTQTPSHQVTQMGQEVILRCVPISNHLYFYWYRQILGQKVEFLVSFYNNEISEKSEIFDDQFSVERPDGSNFTLKIRSTKLEDSAMYFCASRETGETLHFGNGTRLTVT.

This clonotype has at least ten counts. The chain recombines TRBV28 with TRBJ1-5; no firm D call. Germline CDR1 and CDR2: MDHEN and SYDVKM. The V and J ends lost 7 bases and 5 bases respectively, with 18 bases between them. This CDR3 comprises 15 residues. Here the CDR3 DNA reads TGTGCCAGCAAAGAGGGCGGGTTGAATGATCAGCCCCAGCATTTT. Residues: CASKEGGLNDQPQHF.

The sample holds many counts of this clonotype. The chain combines TRBV24-1 with TRBJ2-3, with D possibly matching TRBD1 (6 bases). Trimming stripped 9 bases from V and 1 base from J, with 10 bases between. The germline CDR1 and CDR2 sequences are KGHDR and SFDVKD. The CDR3 has 13 amino acids. CDR3 residues: CATWDTRTDTQYF. Here the CDR3 DNA reads TGTGCCACCTGGGACACCCGCACAGATACGCAGTATTTT.

J is TRBJ2-7 and V is TRBV5-1; D perhaps matches TRBD2 (6 bases). The CDR3 loop spans 15 amino acids. V lost 3 bases and J 4 bases, leaving 17 bases between the germline ends. CDR1 and CDR2 (germline): SGHRS, YFSETQ. DNA for the CDR3: TGCGCCAGCAGCTGGGGACTGCGGCTCGGGTACGAGCAGTACTTC. It yields the protein CASSWGLRLGYEQYF.

This clonotype has a count of ten or more. CDR3 loop: CASSSWVERDHTDTQYF. Written as DNA, the CDR3 is TGTGCCAGCAGCTCCTGGGTAGAACGGGACCACACAGATACGCAGTATTTT. The chain is built from TRBV14 and TRBJ2-3; D tentatively fits TRBD1 or TRBD2 (5 bases each). Trimming pared 5 bases from V and 2 bases from J, leaving 20 bases between. Germline-derived CDR1 and CDR2 are SGHDN and FVKESK. The CDR3 is 17 residues long.

The table lists this clonotype with many counts. V is TRBV3-1 and J is TRBJ2-5; D remains unclear. Trimming took 3 bases from V and 1 from J, leaving 12 bases between them. There are 15 residues in the CDR3. Per the germline V gene, CDR1 is LGHDT and CDR2 is YNNKEL (reference sequence). CDR3: CASSHPTAFQETQYF. Here the CDR3 DNA reads TGTGCCAGCAGCCACCCGACGGCATTCCAAGAGACCCAGTACTTC.

This clonotype was counted at least ten times. J is TRBJ2-1 and V is TRBV7-2; D gene ambiguous. CDR1 and CDR2 from the germline V gene are SGHTA and FQGNSA. The germline V and J ends were trimmed by 1 base and 9 bases, with 13 bases remaining between them. CDR3 length: 14 amino acids. CDR3 sequence reads: CASSLGGGLFEQFF. DNA for the CDR3: TGTGCCAGCAGCTTAGGTGGTGGGTTGTTTGAGCAGTTCTTC. Complete variable domain (other parts from reference TRBV7-2 and TRBJ2-1): GAGVSQSPSNKVTEKGKDVELRCDPISGHTALYWYRQSLGQGLEFLIYFQGNSAPDKSGLPSDRFSAERTGGSVSTLTIQRTQQEDSAVYLCASSLGGGLFEQFFGPGTRLTVL.

As to this clonotype: A much larger clone is a single base away; this may be a read error. This chain joins TRBV7-9 and TRBJ2-7; 8 bases are shared with TRBD1. The CDR3 loop spans 12 amino acids. Unmatched junction bases numbered 2, after V lost 4 bases and J lost 6 bases. Looked up from germline, CDR1 is SEHNR and CDR2 is FQNEAQ (reference sequence). CDR3 in amino acids: CASSWTGTEQYF. The CDR3 nucleotides are TGTGCCAGCAGCTGGACAGGGACCGAGCAGTACTTC. Full variable domain (outside the CDR3, taken from reference TRBV7-9 and TRBJ2-7): DTGVSQNPRHKITKRGQNVTFRCDPISEHNRLYWYRQTLGQGPEFLTYFQNEAQLEKSRLLSDRFSAERPKGSFSTLEIQRTEQGDSAMYLCASSWTGTEQYFGPGTRLTVT.

Only a few counts were recorded for this clonotype. The chain couples TRBV12-3 or TRBV12-4 to TRBJ2-1; 8 bases are a match to TRBD2. The CDR3 contains 15 residues. The J segment lost 4 bases and the V segment lost 7 bases, leaving 9 bases of the junction unmatched. CDR3 amino acids: CASTSRGVPYNEQFF. In nucleotides, the CDR3 is TGTGCCAGCACCTCGCGGGGGGTGCCTTACAATGAGCAGTTCTTC.